One sample yielded the 25 T cell receptor beta chains listed below, sequenced in a study of T-cell reconstitution after alpha-beta-depleted transplantation in children. Molecular barcoding with unique molecular identifiers was used for the TCRbeta library. TCRdb analysed the PCR reads with MiXCR anew, one entry per CDR3 protein. The sample consists of approximately 200,000 distinct CDR3 sequences, approximately 15% of them appearing once. The specimen comprised PBMCs from the stem cell graft donor, sampled from the stem cell graft. The receptors come from a human donor who donated a stem cell graft to a child with acute lymphoblastic leukemia.

This clonotype was picked up many times. The chain joins TRBV5-1 to TRBJ2-1; D unresolved. The germline V gene encodes CDR1 SGHRS and CDR2 YFSETQ. With 8 bases removed from V and 0 bases from J, the gap between germline ends came to 9 bases. This CDR3 spans 13 amino acids. In nucleotides, the CDR3 is TGCGCCAGTTTACTCATCTCCTACAATGAGCAGTTCTTC. This translates into CASLLISYNEQFF.

The V and J genes are TRBV7-2 and TRBJ2-7, with D perhaps matching TRBD1 (5 bases). Per germline, CDR1 SGHTA and CDR2 FQGNSA. CDR3 length equals 15 residues. V was pared by 0 bases and J by 1 base, with 10 bases between. CDR3 residues: CASSLAGQKSYEQYF. The CDR3 DNA sequence: TGTGCCAGCAGCTTAGCCGGACAAAAATCCTACGAGCAGTACTTC.

This sequence joins TRBV18 and TRBJ2-7; 11 positions match TRBD2. In germline, CDR1 is KGHSH, CDR2 LQKENI. This CDR3 has 14 residues. V shed 4 bases and J 5 bases; nucleotides not matched to a gene: 4. CDR3 residues: CASSLTSGSNEQYF. In DNA, the CDR3 is TGTGCCAGCTCACTAACTAGCGGGAGCAACGAGCAGTACTTC.

In its sample, this clonotype was seen many times. This sequence joins TRBV12-3 or TRBV12-4 and TRBJ2-1, with D tentatively TRBD2 (6 bases). The CDR3 contains 13 residues. The germline V and J ends were trimmed by 7 bases and 7 bases, with 14 bases remaining between them. The CDR3 protein is CASNLGSGNEQFF. For the CDR3, the DNA is TGTGCCAGCAACCTGGGAAGCGGGAATGAGCAGTTCTTC.

This clonotype was seen repeatedly, ten times or more. The chain is built from TRBV7-6 and TRBJ2-7, with D possibly matching TRBD2 (6 bases). V shed 1 base and J shed 4 bases, with 11 bases lying between them. The CDR3 is 14 amino acids. CDR1 is SGHVS, CDR2 FNYEAQ, per germline. This chain's CDR3 is CASSLGAAGYEQYF. CDR3 nucleotide sequence: TGTGCCAGCAGCTTAGGAGCCGCGGGATACGAGCAGTACTTC.

This clonotype has ten or more counts. This chain's CDR3 is CASSYSRRRLGETQYF. The CDR3, as DNA: TGTGCCAGCAGTTACTCGAGGAGGCGGTTGGGGGAGACCCAGTACTTC. The gene calls are TRBV6-5 and TRBJ2-5; D possibly corresponds to TRBD2 (5 bases). CDR3 size: 16 residues. Per the germline V gene, CDR1 is MNHEY and CDR2 is SVGAGI. The V end was cut by 0 bases, the J end by 5 bases, with 16 bases between.

In its sample, this clonotype was seen many times. The chain employs TRBV5-1 and TRBJ2-3, with TRBD1 as a possible D gene (6 bases). This CDR3 comprises 15 residues. Trimming took off 4 bases at V and 6 bases at J, with 18 bases between the two ends. The germline gives CDR1 SGHRS, CDR2 YFSETQ. CDR3 in amino acids: CASSRGQIEGDTQYF. DNA of the CDR3: TGCGCCAGCAGCCGCGGACAGATCGAAGGGGATACGCAGTATTTT.

In its sample, this clonotype was seen many times. This rearrangement joins TRBV19 to TRBJ2-7, with 11 bases identical to TRBD1. In germline, CDR1 is LNHDA, CDR2 SQIVND (reference sequence). With 6 bases clipped from V and 4 bases from J, the junction kept 5 bases outside the gene matches. The CDR3 length is 14 residues. CDR3 sequence (DNA): TGTGCCAGTAGCAGTGGACAGGGGGCTTACGAGCAGTACTTC. Encoded protein: CASSSGQGAYEQYF.

The chain carries TRBV24-1 and TRBJ2-2, with D possibly matching TRBD2 (5 bases). This CDR3 has 14 residues. Trimming cost V 7 bases and J 1 base, with 9 bases left between them. Per the germline V gene, CDR1 is KGHDR and CDR2 is SFDVKD. The DNA for the CDR3 is TGTGCCACCAGGGGCCGGGGGAACACCGGGGAGCTGTTTTTT. Translated: CATRGRGNTGELFF.

This clonotype was recorded many times. This chain connects TRBV7-9 to TRBJ2-7; 9 bases agree with TRBD1. This CDR3 is 14 amino acids long. CDR1 is SEHNR, CDR2 FQNEAQ, per germline (reference sequence). V gave up 4 bases and J gave up 5 bases; unmatched junction bases: 6. CDR3 sequence (DNA): TGTGCCAGCAGCTCTACAGGGGGCAGGGACGAGCAGTACTTC. Translated, it gives CASSSTGGRDEQYF.

This clonotype has ten or more counts. The chain couples TRBV4-1 to TRBJ1-1, with a tentative D call TRBD1 (5 bases). The CDR3 covers 16 residues. The germline V gene encodes CDR1 MGHRA and CDR2 YSYEKL. V was clipped by 6 bases and J by 1 base, with 18 bases between them. The CDR3 DNA is TGCGCCAGCAGGCAGGGTGCAACCCTAACGAACACTGAAGCTTTCTTT. Amino acid sequence: CASRQGATLTNTEAFF.

This clonotype was observed at least ten times. This chain connects TRBV5-6 to TRBJ1-4, with D unclear. V dropped 1 base and J dropped 3 bases, with 13 bases sitting between them. The CDR3 is made up of 16 amino acids. Germline lookup yields CDR1 SGHDT and CDR2 YYEEEE. The CDR3 DNA follows: TGTGCCAGCAGCTTGTCGGCCCTCGCGGCTAATGAAAAACTGTTTTTT. Its protein is CASSLSALAANEKLFF.

This clonotype has at least ten counts. This chain joins TRBV12-3 or TRBV12-4 and TRBJ2-7, with D possibly being TRBD1 (5 bases). The CDR3 sequence is 16 residues long. V gave up 1 base and J gave up 2 bases, with 15 bases separating them. The CDR3 is CASSLGLGVTAYEQYF. CDR3 bases: TGTGCCAGCAGTTTAGGGTTAGGGGTGACAGCCTACGAGCAGTACTTC.

This clonotype has ten or more counts. This rearrangement joins TRBV29-1 to TRBJ2-2, with D maybe TRBD1 (5 bases). From germline, CDR1 is SQVTM and CDR2 ANQGSEA. The CDR3 runs to 11 residues. Trimming took 6 bases from V and 7 from J, leaving 9 bases between them. CDR3 in DNA: TGCAGCGTCCAGGGCGGCGGGGAGCTGTTTTTT. It codes for CSVQGGGELFF.

This clonotype was seen a few times. CDR3 sequence reads: CASSFQKRELNEQYF. In DNA form, the CDR3 reads TGTGCCAGCAGCTTTCAAAAGCGGGAGTTGAACGAGCAGTACTTC. The chain employs TRBV5-6 and TRBJ2-7; 8 positions match TRBD2. The CDR3 totals 15 residues. Germline values: CDR1 SGHDT, CDR2 YYEEEE. The V and J ends lost 2 bases and 5 bases, in that order; junction bases with no gene match: 9. Complete variable domain (other parts from reference TRBV5-6 and TRBJ2-7): DAGVTQSPTHLIKTRGQQVTLRCSPKSGHDTVSWYQQALGQGPQFIFQYYEEEERQRGNFPDRFSGHQFPNYSSELNVNALLLGDSALYLCASSFQKRELNEQYFGPGTRLTVT.

This clonotype was counted between two and nine times. The rearrangement links TRBV30 to TRBJ1-5, with D perhaps matching TRBD1 (6 bases). The CDR3 loop spans 14 amino acids. V was pared by 4 bases and J by 4 bases, with 14 bases between. CDR1 GTSNPN and CDR2 SVGIG come from the germline V gene (reference sequence). This chain's CDR3 is CAWTRGGSNQPQHF. The CDR3 coding sequence is TGTGCCTGGACTAGAGGGGGATCTAATCAGCCCCAGCATTTT.

This clonotype has at least ten counts. V and J are TRBV11-2 and TRBJ2-3, with D possibly TRBD2 on 7 matching bases. This CDR3 spans 19 amino acids. From germline, CDR1 is SGHAT and CDR2 FQNNGV. Deletions cut 5 bases from V and 5 bases from J, with 29 bases between. In nucleotides, the CDR3 is TGTGCCAGCAGCCCGGGGCCAGGGGCGGGAGAAGAAGGGGTAGATACGCAGTATTTT. The encoded protein is CASSPGPGAGEEGVDTQYF. Full variable domain (remainder filled in from reference TRBV11-2 and TRBJ2-3): EAGVAQSPRYKIIEKRQSVAFWCNPISGHATLYWYQQILGQGPKLLIQFQNNGVVDDSQLPKDRFSAERLKGVDSTLKIQPAKLEDSAVYLCASSPGPGAGEEGVDTQYFGPGTRLTVL.

In regard to this clonotype: A much larger clone sits a single nucleotide away, making a read error possible. V is TRBV27 and J is TRBJ1-1, with TRBD1 as a possible D gene (6 bases). Germline V gives CDR1 MNHEY, CDR2 SMNVEV (reference sequence). The CDR3 extends over 13 amino acids. The CDR3 DNA follows: TGTCCCAGCAGTTTAAACAGGGTCACTGAAGCTTTCTTT. As protein: CPSSLNRVTEAFF.

This clonotype was detected many times. The CDR3 sequence: CASSLMLAGVNEQFF. CDR3 sequence (DNA): TGTGCCAGCAGTTTGATGCTAGCGGGAGTTAACGAGCAGTTCTTC. This rearrangement joins TRBV27 to TRBJ2-1; the match to TRBD2 covers 10 bases. The CDR3 consists of 15 residues. V shed 3 bases, J shed 10 bases, and the junction held 9 bases outside the gene matches. Germline values: CDR1 MNHEY, CDR2 SMNVEV (reference sequence).

There are many counts of this clonotype. The genes are TRBV12-3 or TRBV12-4 and TRBJ2-1, with a possible D match to TRBD2 (6 bases). The CDR3 has 12 amino acids. Trimming took 3 bases from V and 9 from J, leaving 9 bases between them. CDR3 in amino acids: CASSFGRIEQFF. CDR3 DNA: TGTGCCAGCAGTTTTGGGAGGATTGAGCAGTTCTTC.

This clonotype was found many times. The genes are TRBV20-1 and TRBJ1-4, with 8 bases aligning to TRBD1. The CDR3 totals 14 residues. Germline V CDR1 and CDR2: DFQATT, SNEGSKA (reference sequence). Losses at the gene ends were 0 bases for V and 8 bases for J; bases not matched to a gene: 5. This chain's CDR3 is CSARETGAGEKLFF. The CDR3 DNA reads as TGCAGTGCTAGAGAGACAGGGGCGGGGGAAAAACTGTTTTTT.

As to this clonotype: A much more abundant neighbour one base away suggests this may be a read error. The rearrangement joins TRBV6-5 to TRBJ1-6; 8 bases align to TRBD1. The V gene end was trimmed by 5 bases and the J gene end by 8 bases; junction bases not matched to a gene: 5. CDR3 size: 14 residues. Germline V gene data show CDR1 as MNHEY and CDR2 as SVGAGI. The CDR3 is CASSIQGEDSPLHF. CDR3 DNA sequence: TGTGCCAGCAGTATACAGGGGGAGGATTCACCCCTCCACTTT.

This clonotype was observed many times. The CDR3 nucleotides read TGTGCCAGCAGATGGACAGCGTATGGCTACACCTTC. It yields the protein CASRWTAYGYTF. J is TRBJ1-2 and V is TRBV12-3 or TRBV12-4; a possible D gene is TRBD1 (6 bases). The CDR3 is made up of 12 amino acids. The germline V and J ends were trimmed by 6 bases and 5 bases, with 10 bases remaining between them.

This clonotype was found once. A much larger clone differs by one base, so this may be a read error. CDR3 in DNA: TGCAGTGCTACCACGAGGCGACAGCGCACAGATACGCAGTATTTT. Translation gives CSATTRRQRTDTQYF. The chain uses TRBV20-1 and TRBJ2-3, with D perhaps matching TRBD1 (5 bases). The CDR3 covers 15 residues. In germline, CDR1 is DFQATT, CDR2 SNEGSKA (reference sequence). Trimming took off 4 bases at V and 1 base at J, with 15 bases between the two ends.

This clonotype was counted between two and nine times. CDR3 bases: TGCGCCAGCAGCATGGGGGACTCTCGGGGATCAGAGACCCAGTACTTC. It is translated as CASSMGDSRGSETQYF. The chain has TRBV5-1 and TRBJ2-5; weak D call: TRBD2 (6 bases). CDR1 SGHRS and CDR2 YFSETQ come from the germline V gene. The CDR3 is 16 residues long. V lost 4 bases to trimming and J lost 4 bases, with 20 bases between them.